Reported below is one TCR beta chain. Germline loops: CDR1 MNHEY, CDR2 SVGAGI. The CDR3 extends over 13 amino acids. Trimming took off 0 bases at V and 6 bases at J, with 8 bases between the two ends. The data were taken from a study of T cell changes during pregnancy in multiple sclerosis. Sequencing was performed with immunoSEQ multiplex PCR; in TCRdb, only in-frame clones are kept and a portion is missing. The data show 39,000 or so clones, almost 95% seen once. The sequence came from a female donor with multiple sclerosis, enrolled in a pregnancy study. This sequence joins TRBV6-5 and TRBJ1-1; perhaps TRBD1 as D (6 bases). The source material was CD8+ T cells from peripheral blood mononuclear cells, sampled in the third trimester of pregnancy. CDR3 residues: CASSYSGGPEAFF. The CDR3, as DNA: TGTGCCAGCAGTTACTCCGGGGGGCCTGAAGCTTTCTTT.